Only a few counts were recorded for the clone carrying this T cell receptor beta chain. The antigen remains unidentified. Trimming left V 6 bases short and J 4 bases short, with 16 bases between. Germline CDR1 and CDR2: SGHVS and FNYEAQ. This CDR3 spans 15 amino acids. TCRdb recomputed calls from the reads with MiXCR, one row per CDR3 protein. The sample consists of around 430,000 distinct CDR3 sequences, under 45% of them appearing once. These data belong to a study of T cell repertoires in cytomegalovirus infection. Study as a whole: CMV epitopes used comprised recently identified HLA-C-restricted ones and well-studied HLA-B-restricted ones. General study findings and limits: CMV-specific HLA-C-restricted TCR beta clonotypes dominated the ex vivo response.

The sequence was collected from a human donor in good health (CMV status not recorded). Some clones in this sample may be carry-over from other donors' samples. This specimen consisted of cultured PBMCs, obtained from culture after CMV antigen stimulation. This sequence joins TRBV7-6 and TRBJ2-4, with D possibly being TRBD1 (6 bases). This chain's CDR3 is CASRYPGQGKNIQYF. CDR3 in DNA: TGTGCCAGCAGGTATCCGGGACAAGGAAAAAACATTCAGTACTTC.